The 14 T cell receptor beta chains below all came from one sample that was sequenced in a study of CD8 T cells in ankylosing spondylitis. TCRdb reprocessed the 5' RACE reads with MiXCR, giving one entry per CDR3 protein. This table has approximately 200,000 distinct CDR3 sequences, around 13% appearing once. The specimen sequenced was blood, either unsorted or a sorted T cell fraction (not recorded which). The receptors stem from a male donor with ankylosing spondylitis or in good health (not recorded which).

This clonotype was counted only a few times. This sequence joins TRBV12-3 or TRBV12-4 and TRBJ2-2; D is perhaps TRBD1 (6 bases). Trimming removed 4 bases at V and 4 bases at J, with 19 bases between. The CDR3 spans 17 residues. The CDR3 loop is CASSSPRQEPITGELFF. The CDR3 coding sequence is TGTGCCAGCAGTTCCCCTAGACAGGAGCCGATCACCGGGGAGCTGTTTTTT.

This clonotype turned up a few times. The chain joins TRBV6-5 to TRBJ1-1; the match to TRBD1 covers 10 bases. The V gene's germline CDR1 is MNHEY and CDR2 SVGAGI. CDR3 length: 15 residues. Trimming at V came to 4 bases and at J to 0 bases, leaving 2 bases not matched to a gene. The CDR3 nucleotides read TGTGCCAGCAGTTGGGACAGGGGAATGAACACTGAAGCTTTCTTT. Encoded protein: CASSWDRGMNTEAFF.

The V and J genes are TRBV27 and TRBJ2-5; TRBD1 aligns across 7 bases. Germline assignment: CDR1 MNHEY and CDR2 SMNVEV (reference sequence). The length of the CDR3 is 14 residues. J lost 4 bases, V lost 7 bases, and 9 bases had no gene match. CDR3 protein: CASKPDRDVETQYF. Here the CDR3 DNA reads TGTGCCAGCAAACCTGACAGGGATGTAGAGACCCAGTACTTC.

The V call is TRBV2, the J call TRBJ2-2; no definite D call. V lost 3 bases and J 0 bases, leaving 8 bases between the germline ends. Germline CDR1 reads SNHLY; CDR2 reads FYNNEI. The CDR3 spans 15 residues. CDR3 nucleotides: TGTGCCAGCAGTGAGATAGCAGCGAACACCGGGGAGCTGTTTTTT. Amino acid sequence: CASSEIAANTGELFF. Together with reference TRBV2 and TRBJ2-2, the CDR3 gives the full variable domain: EPEVTQTPSHQVTQMGQEVILRCVPISNHLYFYWYRQILGQKVEFLVSFYNNEISEKSEIFDDQFSVERPDGSNFTLKIRSTKLEDSAMYFCASSEIAANTGELFFGEGSRLTVL.

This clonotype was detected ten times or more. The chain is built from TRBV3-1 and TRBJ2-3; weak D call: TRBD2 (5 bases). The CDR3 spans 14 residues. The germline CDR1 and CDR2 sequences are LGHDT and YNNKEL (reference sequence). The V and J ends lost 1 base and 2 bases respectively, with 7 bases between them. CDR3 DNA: TGTGCCAGCAGCCAAGGACTAAACACAGATACGCAGTATTTT. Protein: CASSQGLNTDTQYF.

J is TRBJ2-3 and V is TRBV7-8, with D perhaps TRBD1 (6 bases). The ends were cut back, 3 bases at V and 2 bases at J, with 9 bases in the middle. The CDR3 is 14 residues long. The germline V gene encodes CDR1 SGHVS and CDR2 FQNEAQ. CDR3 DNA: TGTGCCAGCAGCTTGGACAGCGACACAGATACGCAGTATTTT. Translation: CASSLDSDTDTQYF.

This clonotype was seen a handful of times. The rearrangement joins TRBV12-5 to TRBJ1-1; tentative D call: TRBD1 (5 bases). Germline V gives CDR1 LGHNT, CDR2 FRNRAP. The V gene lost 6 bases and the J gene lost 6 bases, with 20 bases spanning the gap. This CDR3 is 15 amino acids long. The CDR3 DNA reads TGTGCTAGTGGAAGCCTCGTCGGGGCCTTTCCTGAAGCTTTCTTT. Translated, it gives CASGSLVGAFPEAFF.

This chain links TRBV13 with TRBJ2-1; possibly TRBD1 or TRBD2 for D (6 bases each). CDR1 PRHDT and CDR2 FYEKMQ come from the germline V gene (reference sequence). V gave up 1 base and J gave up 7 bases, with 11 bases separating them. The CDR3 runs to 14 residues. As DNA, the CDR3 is TGTGCCAGCAGCTTAGTAGTAGGGGGGAATGAGCAGTTCTTC. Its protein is CASSLVVGGNEQFF.

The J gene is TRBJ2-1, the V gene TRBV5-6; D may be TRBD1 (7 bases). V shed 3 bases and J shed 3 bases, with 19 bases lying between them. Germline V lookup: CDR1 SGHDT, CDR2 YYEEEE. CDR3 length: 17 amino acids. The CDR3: CASSYGGGRGVYNEQFF. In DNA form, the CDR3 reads TGTGCCAGCAGCTATGGAGGGGGCAGGGGAGTCTACAATGAGCAGTTCTTC.

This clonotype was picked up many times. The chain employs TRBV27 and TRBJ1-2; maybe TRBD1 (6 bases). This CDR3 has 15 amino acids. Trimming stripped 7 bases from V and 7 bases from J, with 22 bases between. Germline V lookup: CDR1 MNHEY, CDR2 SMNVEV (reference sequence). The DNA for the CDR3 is TGTGCCAGCATAGCTGGAGCGGGGGCGTTAGGTGGCTACACCTTC. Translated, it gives CASIAGAGALGGYTF.

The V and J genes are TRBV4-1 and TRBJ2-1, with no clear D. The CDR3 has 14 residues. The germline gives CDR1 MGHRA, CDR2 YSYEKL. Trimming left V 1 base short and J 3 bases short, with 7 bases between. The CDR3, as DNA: TGCGCCAGCAGCCAAGTTCGCGGCTACAATGAGCAGTTCTTC. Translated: CASSQVRGYNEQFF.

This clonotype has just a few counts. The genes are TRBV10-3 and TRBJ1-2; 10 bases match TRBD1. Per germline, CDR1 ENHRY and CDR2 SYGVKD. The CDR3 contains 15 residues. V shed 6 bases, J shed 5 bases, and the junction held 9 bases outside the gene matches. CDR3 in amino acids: CAISSPRDRGYGYTF. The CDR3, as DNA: TGTGCCATCAGCTCCCCCCGGGACAGGGGTTATGGCTACACCTTC.

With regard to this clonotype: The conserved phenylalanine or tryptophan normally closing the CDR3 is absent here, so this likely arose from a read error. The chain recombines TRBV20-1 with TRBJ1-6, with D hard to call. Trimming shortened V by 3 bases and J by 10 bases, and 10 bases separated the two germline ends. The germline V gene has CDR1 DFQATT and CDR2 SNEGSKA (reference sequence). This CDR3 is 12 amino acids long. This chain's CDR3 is CSASGFGSPLHL. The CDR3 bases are TGCAGTGCTAGTGGGTTCGGATCACCCCTCCACTTA.

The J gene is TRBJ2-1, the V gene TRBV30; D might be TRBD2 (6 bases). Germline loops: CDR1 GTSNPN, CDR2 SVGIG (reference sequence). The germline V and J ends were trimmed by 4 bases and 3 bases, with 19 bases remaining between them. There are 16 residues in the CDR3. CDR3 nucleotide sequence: TGTGCCTGGAATGGGGCCGAGGCTAGCGACTACAATGAGCAGTTCTTC. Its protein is CAWNGAEASDYNEQFF.